The 13 T cell receptor beta chains below all came from one sample that was sequenced in a study of shared clonotypes between healthy human individuals. Naive CD8 isolation took CD45RO-negative cells positively selected for CCR7 and excluded terminally differentiated effector memory CD45RA+ cells. Profiled with immunoSEQ multiplex PCR; TCRdb holds only in-frame clones, not every one. The sample yields around 2,000,000 clones, about 95% seen once. The sample was naive CD8+ T cells sorted from blood. Source of these receptors: a man aged 18 to 29 in good health.

The chain combines TRBV6-5 with TRBJ2-3; 11 nucleotides match TRBD2. CDR1 is MNHEY, CDR2 SVGAGI, per germline. Trimming cost V 5 bases and J 6 bases; bases outside gene matches: 4. The CDR3 runs 14 residues. CDR3 coding DNA: TGTGCCAGCAGTAGACTAGCGGGATCCGATACGCAGTATTTT. It is translated as CASSRLAGSDTQYF.

The chain is built from TRBV5-4 and TRBJ2-7; 10 bases map to TRBD2. Germline CDR1 SGHNT, CDR2 YYREEE (reference sequence). CDR3 length: 13 residues. V shed 4 bases and J 5 bases; nucleotides not matched to a gene: 3. The CDR3 bases are TGTGCCAGCAGCCCAGCGGGAGGGGACGAGCAGTACTTC. The encoded protein is CASSPAGGDEQYF.

The J gene is TRBJ2-3, the V gene TRBV13; the D gene is possibly TRBD1 (5 bases). The length of the CDR3 is 12 residues. Trimming took 3 bases from V and 5 from J, leaving 6 bases between them. Germline CDR1 reads PRHDT; CDR2 reads FYEKMQ (reference sequence). The CDR3: CASSFRGDTQYF. In DNA, the CDR3 is TGTGCCAGCAGCTTTAGGGGAGATACGCAGTATTTT.

The chain employs TRBV9 and TRBJ1-4, with D possibly being TRBD1 (6 bases). V lost 0 bases and J 8 bases, leaving 17 bases between the germline ends. Germline loops: CDR1 SGDLS, CDR2 YYNGEE. The CDR3 extends over 16 amino acids. The CDR3 sequence: CASSVARGGGEEKLFF. The CDR3 bases are TGTGCCAGCAGCGTAGCTAGGGGAGGGGGAGAAGAAAAACTGTTTTTT. Full variable domain (outside the CDR3, taken from reference TRBV9 and TRBJ1-4): DSGVTQTPKHLITATGQRVTLRCSPRSGDLSVYWYQQSLDQGLQFLIQYYNGEERAKGNILERFSAQQFPDLHSELNLSSLELGDSALYFCASSVARGGGEEKLFFGSGTQLSVL.

V is TRBV5-5 and J is TRBJ1-1, with 8 bases that match TRBD1. Germline values: CDR1 SGHKS, CDR2 YYEKEE (reference sequence). CDR3 size: 13 residues. V dropped 4 bases and J dropped 4; count of bases not matched to a gene: 3. The CDR3 sequence: CASSVDRGTEAFF. CDR3 bases: TGTGCCAGCAGCGTTGACAGGGGCACTGAAGCTTTCTTT.

The rearrangement links TRBV2 to TRBJ2-1; possible D gene TRBD1, 6 bases. The CDR3 loop spans 16 amino acids. V was pared by 3 bases and J by 8 bases, with 20 bases between. Germline V gene lookup returns CDR1 SNHLY and CDR2 FYNNEI. The CDR3 sequence is CASSDSITGRRDEQFF. The CDR3 nucleotides are TGTGCCAGCAGTGACTCGATTACAGGGCGCCGGGATGAGCAGTTCTTC. Full variable domain (missing parts from reference TRBV2 and TRBJ2-1): EPEVTQTPSHQVTQMGQEVILRCVPISNHLYFYWYRQILGQKVEFLVSFYNNEISEKSEIFDDQFSVERPDGSNFTLKIRSTKLEDSAMYFCASSDSITGRRDEQFFGPGTRLTVL.

The V call is TRBV4-3, the J call TRBJ2-3, with TRBD1 as a possible D gene (5 bases). V dropped 3 bases and J dropped 1 base, with 17 bases sitting between them. This CDR3 is 17 amino acids long. Germline V gene data show CDR1 as LGHNA and CDR2 as YSLEER. CDR3 in amino acids: CASSHDILGAGTDTQYF. CDR3 sequence (DNA): TGCGCCAGCAGCCACGACATTTTAGGGGCGGGCACAGATACGCAGTATTTT.

Concerning this clone itself: The sample has other DNA sequences that encode this CDR3 too. The CDR3 here is CASSSGGNQPQHF. Written as DNA, the CDR3 is TGTGCCAGCAGCTCAGGGGGCAATCAGCCCCAGCATTTT. The J gene is TRBJ1-5, the V gene TRBV6-5; D is perhaps TRBD1 (6 bases). V shed 6 bases and J shed 2 bases, with 8 bases lying between them. CDR1 is MNHEY and CDR2 is SVGAGI in the germline V gene. This CDR3 comprises 13 residues.

The chain is built from TRBV7-9 and TRBJ2-1; D possibly corresponds to TRBD2 (5 bases). This CDR3 contains 17 residues. Germline V gene sequence: CDR1 SEHNR, CDR2 FQNEAQ (reference sequence). Trimming stripped 4 bases from V and 0 bases from J, with 16 bases between. The CDR3 here is CASSSSEGSGSYNEQFF. The CDR3, as DNA: TGTGCCAGCAGCTCCTCAGAAGGAAGCGGCTCCTACAATGAGCAGTTCTTC.

Comment on this clone: Other DNA sequences in the same sample also yield this CDR3. This chain connects TRBV4-1 to TRBJ2-7; 8 bases are shared with TRBD1. J was trimmed by 3 bases and V by 4 bases; bases with no gene match: 5. The germline CDR1 and CDR2 sequences are MGHRA and YSYEKL. The CDR3 loop spans 14 amino acids. The CDR3 sequence: CASSLRQGNYEQYF. The CDR3 bases are TGCGCCAGCAGCCTCCGACAGGGGAACTACGAGCAGTACTTC.

The gene calls are TRBV13 and TRBJ2-7, with 10 bases identical to TRBD1. The CDR3 has 16 residues. Germline loops: CDR1 PRHDT, CDR2 FYEKMQ (reference sequence). With V trimmed by 4 bases and J by 2 bases, 8 bases remained unmatched. CDR3 bases: TGTGCCAGCAGCTCCACGGGGACAGGGGCAGCCTACGAGCAGTACTTC. Residues: CASSSTGTGAAYEQYF.

In its sample, this clone was seen once. The chain employs TRBV7-9 and TRBJ1-1; 12 nucleotides match TRBD1. With V trimmed by 5 bases and J by 8 bases, 9 bases remained unmatched. Germline CDR1 is SEHNR and CDR2 is FQNEAQ (reference sequence). The CDR3 spans 15 residues. The CDR3 spells CASSPIGTGGLEAFF. CDR3 nucleotide sequence: TGTGCCAGCAGCCCAATCGGGACAGGGGGCTTGGAAGCTTTCTTT.

V usage is TRBV6-1 and J usage is TRBJ1-1, with D perhaps matching TRBD1 (5 bases). Trimming took off 4 bases at V and 2 bases at J, with 20 bases between the two ends. Looked up from germline, CDR1 is MNHNS and CDR2 is SASEGT. The CDR3 is made up of 17 amino acids. CDR3 bases: TGTGCCAGCAGTGTTAAGTCCAGGGAGGCTATAAACACTGAAGCTTTCTTT. Translation gives CASSVKSREAINTEAFF.